The clone carrying this TCR beta chain is a singleton in its sample. Trimming cost V 2 bases and J 3 bases, with 17 bases left between them. Germline CDR1 and CDR2: SGHVS and FQNEAQ. The CDR3 consists of 16 residues. The source of the sample is a study of blood T cell repertoires in COVID-19. Study overall: Acute and convalescent COVID-19 specimens originated in the United States, Italy and Spain. PBMCs, B-cell-depleted T cells, or T cells were the source of the cDNA or gDNA that made up the material.

In the authors' methods: Quantification of nucleated cells was approximated via reference gene primer amplification. Clones were read by immunoSEQ multiplex PCR, and TCRdb kept only the in-frame ones, dropping some. From that table come the V and J calls and clone size; the DNA was used to work out D and trimming. The sample has about 250,000 clones, 70% to 90% seen once. The rearrangement links TRBV7-8 to TRBJ2-7; D possibly corresponds to TRBD1 (5 bases). Source material: peripheral blood. This clonotype originated in a man aged 45-65 years with acute or convalescent COVID-19. The CDR3 sequence: CASSLPREPRFYEQYF. The CDR3 nucleotides read TGTGCCAGCAGCTTACCCAGGGAACCACGATTCTACGAGCAGTACTTC.